The 29 T cell receptor beta chains presented below share a single source sample, sequenced in a study of CD8+ T cells in alopecia areata. Following RNA extraction, reverse transcription yielded cDNA that acted as the sequencing template. The method was immunoSEQ multiplex PCR; TCRdb's version includes in-frame clones alone and lacks a portion of them. The sample includes approximately 98,000 clones, 45% to 60% of them seen just once. The specimen sequenced was NKG2D-low CD8+ T cells sorted from blood. These TCRs come from a human donor with alopecia areata.

The chain combines TRBV5-1 with TRBJ2-1; 12 bases are a match to TRBD2. The CDR3 runs 16 residues. Germline CDR1 is SGHRS and CDR2 is YFSETQ. Losses at the gene ends were 3 bases for V and 6 bases for J; bases not matched to a gene: 7. In nucleotides, the CDR3 is TGCGCCAGCAGCTGGGCTAGCGGGAGGGTAATCAATGAGCAGTTCTTC. Its protein product is CASSWASGRVINEQFF.

This clone showed up just a few times. The chain combines TRBV2 with TRBJ2-3, with D unclear. The CDR3 runs 12 residues. Germline CDR1 reads SNHLY; CDR2 reads FYNNEI. V lost 5 bases and J 7 bases, leaving 10 bases between the germline ends. CDR3 amino acids: CASSTRLNTQYF. As DNA, the CDR3 is TGTGCCAGCAGTACTCGTTTGAATACGCAGTATTTT.

V is TRBV4-1 and J is TRBJ1-4; perhaps TRBD1 as D (5 bases). Germline V gives CDR1 MGHRA, CDR2 YSYEKL. The germline V and J ends were trimmed by 0 bases and 5 bases, with 16 bases remaining between them. CDR3 length equals 17 residues. The CDR3 spells CASSQEGPADSNEKLFF. Here the CDR3 DNA reads TGCGCCAGCAGCCAAGAGGGGCCGGCGGACTCAAATGAAAAACTGTTTTTT.

Only a few counts were recorded for this clone. The rearrangement links TRBV19 to TRBJ1-1; D may be TRBD1 (5 bases). The CDR3 covers 13 residues. Trimming took 3 bases from V and 3 from J, leaving 8 bases between them. Germline-derived CDR1 and CDR2 are LNHDA and SQIVND (reference sequence). CDR3 nucleotides: TGTGCCAGTAGTATCCCCAGGGACACTGAAGCTTTCTTT. It specifies CASSIPRDTEAFF. The whole variable domain, remainder taken from reference TRBV19 and TRBJ1-1, is DGGITQSPKYLFRKEGQNVTLSCEQNLNHDAMYWYRQDPGQGLRLIYYSQIVNDFQKGDIAEGYSVSREKKESFPLTVTSAQKNPTAFYLCASSIPRDTEAFFGQGTRLTVV.

The J gene is TRBJ2-1, the V gene TRBV29-1; D perhaps matches TRBD2 (6 bases). The CDR3 is 17 amino acids. The V gene's germline CDR1 is SQVTM and CDR2 ANQGSEA. V gave up 1 base and J gave up 4 bases, with 20 bases separating them. The CDR3 sequence is CSVEGPPRDSGYNEQFF. As DNA, the CDR3 is TGCAGCGTTGAAGGCCCCCCCCGGGACTCAGGGTACAATGAGCAGTTCTTC.

The rearrangement uses TRBV7-6 and TRBJ2-7, with 9 bases fitting TRBD1. After removal of 1 base from V and 5 bases from J, the junction contained 6 bases not matched to a gene. Germline V CDR1 and CDR2: SGHVS, FNYEAQ. This CDR3 has 15 amino acids. In nucleotides, the CDR3 is TGTGCCAGCAGCTTAGGCGGGACAGGGTATCACGAGCAGTACTTC. Amino acids: CASSLGGTGYHEQYF.

V is TRBV5-1 and J is TRBJ2-3, with 7 positions matching TRBD2. The germline V gene has CDR1 SGHRS and CDR2 YFSETQ. V gave up 4 bases and J gave up 0 bases; unmatched junction bases: 14. This CDR3 has 18 amino acids. As DNA, the CDR3 is TGCGCCAGCAGCCCACTGCACGCGGGAGCCTATAGCACAGATACGCAGTATTTT. The encoded protein is CASSPLHAGAYSTDTQYF. Complete variable domain (other parts from reference TRBV5-1 and TRBJ2-3): KAGVTQTPRYLIKTRGQQVTLSCSPISGHRSVSWYQQTPGQGLQFLFEYFSETQRNKGNFPGRFSGRQFSNSRSEMNVSTLELGDSALYLCASSPLHAGAYSTDTQYFGPGTRLTVL.

V usage is TRBV19 and J usage is TRBJ1-2; D is unclear. This CDR3 is built from 20 residues. V shed 2 bases and J shed 7 bases, with 32 bases lying between them. Germline V gene lookup returns CDR1 LNHDA and CDR2 SQIVND (reference sequence). CDR3 protein: CASSIRVVSGREPKRSGYTF. CDR3 in DNA: TGTGCCAGTAGTATAAGGGTCGTATCGGGTCGTGAACCAAAGCGGTCTGGCTACACCTTC.

The chain links TRBV7-2 to TRBJ2-2; 7 bases are a match to TRBD2. Germline CDR1 SGHTA, CDR2 FQGNSA. J gave up 7 bases and V 4 bases, and 9 bases lay outside the gene matches. The CDR3 sequence is 15 residues long. This CDR3 reads CASSYLGGFGGELFF. Written as DNA, the CDR3 is TGTGCCAGCAGCTACCTGGGGGGGTTTGGCGGGGAGCTGTTTTTT.

The V gene is TRBV27, the J gene TRBJ2-1; D is unclear. CDR1 and CDR2 (germline): MNHEY, SMNVEV (reference sequence). V lost 7 bases, J lost 0 bases, and 13 bases lay in between. CDR3 length equals 15 residues. CDR3 in DNA: TGTGCCAGCAAGACCGGGCCGAGCTCCTACAATGAGCAGTTCTTC. Its protein is CASKTGPSSYNEQFF.

The V call is TRBV4-1, the J call TRBJ2-3; D uncertain. Germline V gene data show CDR1 as MGHRA and CDR2 as YSYEKL. This CDR3 has 17 residues. Deletions cut 4 bases from V and 0 bases from J, with 17 bases between. This CDR3 is CASSLPEDGSSTDTQYF. The CDR3 coding sequence is TGCGCCAGCAGCCTCCCCGAGGACGGATCTAGCACAGATACGCAGTATTTT.

The chain couples TRBV5-8 to TRBJ2-5, with D unclear. CDR3 length: 17 amino acids. The germline V gene has CDR1 SGHTS and CDR2 YDEGEE. Deletions cut 4 bases from V and 1 base from J, with 20 bases between. This CDR3 reads CASSRASNGYSQETQYF. The CDR3, as DNA: TGTGCCAGCAGCAGGGCTTCTAATGGATATTCCCAAGAGACCCAGTACTTC.

This chain joins TRBV28 and TRBJ2-1; 11 bases are shared with TRBD2. After removal of 6 bases from V and 1 base from J, the junction contained 17 bases not matched to a gene. Germline V CDR1 and CDR2: MDHEN, SYDVKM. This CDR3 has 20 residues. The CDR3 DNA sequence: TGTGCCAGCAGGAAAGTCGGTAGCGGGAGGGCCTCTCTTTCCTACAATGAGCAGTTCTTC. Translating it yields CASRKVGSGRASLSYNEQFF.

The V and J genes are TRBV7-9 and TRBJ2-1, with D perhaps TRBD1 (5 bases). The V and J ends lost 2 bases and 0 bases respectively, with 8 bases between them. In germline, CDR1 is SEHNR, CDR2 FQNEAQ (reference sequence). The CDR3 is made up of 15 amino acids. The CDR3 region is CASSLLGDSYNEQFF. The CDR3 nucleotides are TGTGCCAGCAGCTTATTAGGGGACTCCTACAATGAGCAGTTCTTC.

The V call is TRBV13, the J call TRBJ1-3; D unresolved. This CDR3 has 15 residues. The V gene's germline CDR1 is PRHDT and CDR2 FYEKMQ (reference sequence). Trimming removed 4 bases from V and 0 bases from J, with 10 bases in between. The CDR3 DNA reads as TGTGCCAGCAGCTACCACAGCGACTCTGGAAACACCATATATTTT. Its translation: CASSYHSDSGNTIYF.

This clone was recorded many times. The chain joins TRBV5-4 to TRBJ2-2; D call uncertain. V lost 0 bases to trimming and J lost 6 bases, with 9 bases between them. The length of the CDR3 is 14 residues. Per germline, CDR1 SGHNT and CDR2 YYREEE (reference sequence). The CDR3 DNA follows: TGTGCCAGCAGCTTGGGGGCGGCCGCCGGGGAGCTGTTTTTT. Translating gives CASSLGAAAGELFF.

The chain joins TRBV6-1 to TRBJ2-7; TRBD2 is a possible D gene (6 bases). The CDR3 consists of 14 residues. The germline CDR1 and CDR2 sequences are MNHNS and SASEGT. The germline V and J ends were trimmed by 7 bases and 0 bases, with 13 bases remaining between them. Written as DNA, the CDR3 is TGTGCCAGCACGGCTCCTAGCGCCTCCTACGAGCAGTACTTC. Translating gives CASTAPSASYEQYF.

This clone was counted only a few times. The chain joins TRBV29-1 to TRBJ2-4; the D is unclear. The CDR3 runs 12 residues. With 4 bases removed from V and 11 bases from J, the gap between germline ends came to 15 bases. The V gene's germline CDR1 is SQVTM and CDR2 ANQGSEA. The CDR3 nucleotides read TGCAGCGTTGTGGCCCTCGATAGCCTTCAGTACTTC. This translates into CSVVALDSLQYF. The full variable domain, completed using reference TRBV29-1 and TRBJ2-4, is SAVISQKPSRDICQRGTSLTIQCQVDSQVTMMFWYRQQPGQSLTLIATANQGSEATYESGFVIDKFPISRPNLTFSTLTVSNMSPEDSSIYLCSVVALDSLQYFGAGTRLSVL.

By sample fraction, this clone is medium-sized. This chain joins TRBV28 and TRBJ1-2, with TRBD1 as a possible D gene (6 bases). This CDR3 comprises 14 residues. Per the germline V gene, CDR1 is MDHEN and CDR2 is SYDVKM. Trimming took 1 base from V and 7 from J, leaving 13 bases between them. The CDR3 DNA sequence: TGTGCCAGCAGTTTATTCGCAGGGGCGGTTGGCTACACCTTC. Amino acid sequence: CASSLFAGAVGYTF.

The V and J genes are TRBV30 and TRBJ2-7; maybe TRBD1 (5 bases). V was trimmed by 7 bases and J by 0 bases, leaving 10 bases between them. CDR1 GTSNPN and CDR2 SVGIG come from the germline V gene (reference sequence). The CDR3 has 12 residues. CDR3 sequence reads: CALTATSYEQYF. The CDR3, as DNA: TGTGCCTTGACAGCCACCTCCTACGAGCAGTACTTC.

The genes are TRBV29-1 and TRBJ1-2; no definite D call. Per the germline V gene, CDR1 is SQVTM and CDR2 is ANQGSEA. V lost 3 bases to trimming and J lost 4 bases, with 0 bases between them. This CDR3 is built from 9 residues. CDR3 in amino acids: CSVDYGYTF. The CDR3, as DNA: TGCAGCGTTGACTATGGCTACACCTTC.

This sequence joins TRBV11-2 and TRBJ2-6, with 9 positions matching TRBD1. The J segment lost 2 bases and the V segment lost 4 bases, leaving 12 bases of the junction unmatched. Germline V CDR1 and CDR2: SGHAT, FQNNGV. The CDR3 length is 19 residues. The CDR3 sequence is CASSSTPGQGITGANVLTF. The CDR3 DNA reads TGTGCCAGCAGCTCTACACCGGGACAGGGAATTACTGGGGCCAACGTCCTGACTTTC.

Regarding this clone: Other DNA sequences of this sample code for an identical CDR3. The chain has TRBV27 and TRBJ2-1; D remains ambiguous. This CDR3 has 13 residues. Looked up from germline, CDR1 is MNHEY and CDR2 is SMNVEV (reference sequence). Trimming removed 5 bases from V and 4 bases from J, with 9 bases in between. This CDR3 is CASSLTPYNEQFF. The DNA of the CDR3 is TGTGCCAGCAGTCTCACTCCTTACAATGAGCAGTTCTTC.

A few counts support this clone. The chain combines TRBV6-5 with TRBJ2-5; D is perhaps TRBD1 or TRBD2 (7 bases each). Germline CDR1 reads MNHEY; CDR2 reads SVGAGI. The V end was cut by 5 bases, the J end by 2 bases, with 12 bases between. This CDR3 spans 14 amino acids. DNA of the CDR3: TGTGCCAGCAGTGGGAGGGGGCGGCAAGAGACCCAGTACTTC. The encoded protein is CASSGRGRQETQYF.

The chain employs TRBV6-5 and TRBJ2-3; TRBD2 agrees at 9 bases. Germline CDR1 is MNHEY and CDR2 is SVGAGI. Trimming took 0 bases from V and 2 from J; bases not matched to a gene: 3. The CDR3 totals 16 residues. In DNA, the CDR3 is TGTGCCAGCAGTTACTCGACTAGCGGTTTCACAGATACGCAGTATTTT. It specifies CASSYSTSGFTDTQYF.

This clone showed up just a few times. The chain combines TRBV28 with TRBJ2-7, with 7 bases aligning to TRBD2. CDR3 length: 13 residues. CDR1 MDHEN and CDR2 SYDVKM come from the germline V gene. V lost 6 bases to trimming and J lost 6 bases; unmatched junction nucleotides: 8. CDR3 nucleotides: TGTGCCAGCAGCTTGGGAGGGCCCACCGAGCAGTACTTC. Protein sequence: CASSLGGPTEQYF.

V and J are TRBV5-1 and TRBJ1-1; the D gene is possibly TRBD1 (6 bases). This CDR3 region has 15 residues. CDR1 and CDR2 (germline): SGHRS, YFSETQ. V was cut by 4 bases and J by 5 bases, with 18 bases left in between. The CDR3 nucleotides read TGCGCCAGCAGCCATCGAGGACAGATAATGACTGAAGCTTTCTTT. Residues: CASSHRGQIMTEAFF.

V and J are TRBV14 and TRBJ1-1; tentatively, D is TRBD1 (5 bases). Germline CDR1 SGHDN, CDR2 FVKESK. The ends were cut back, 4 bases at V and 5 bases at J, with 14 bases in the middle. This CDR3 has 14 amino acids. The CDR3 DNA reads TGTGCCAGCAGCCCTCGGGGGGGAAGGACTGAAGCTTTCTTT. It is translated as CASSPRGGRTEAFF. Full variable domain (rest looked up from reference TRBV14 and TRBJ1-1): EAGVTQFPSHSVIEKGQTVTLRCDPISGHDNLYWYRRVMGKEIKFLLHFVKESKQDESGMPNNRFLAERTGGTYSTLKVQPAELEDSGVYFCASSPRGGRTEAFFGQGTRLTVV.

This clone turned up a few times. The gene calls are TRBV10-2 and TRBJ1-4; tentatively, D is TRBD1 (5 bases). CDR3 size: 12 residues. Germline V CDR1 and CDR2: WSHSY, SAAADI. V gave up 6 bases and J gave up 8 bases, with 10 bases separating them. CDR3 DNA sequence: TGCGCCAGCAGGCCGGGGCCGGAAAAACTGTTTTTT. As protein: CASRPGPEKLFF.